This section outlines one T cell receptor beta chain sequence together with its context. The antigen is not known. This CDR3 spans 15 amino acids. In germline, CDR1 is MGHRA, CDR2 YSYEKL. The ends lost 5 bases at V and 7 bases at J; junction bases unmatched: 12. Assay used: immunoSEQ multiplex PCR; TCRdb lists only in-frame clones, some missing. The sample has more than 95,000 clones, around 89% seen once. This record belongs to a study of T cell responses to AZD1222 COVID-19 vaccine. General study results and limits: Spike-wide vaccine-associated CD4 TCRs dominated at 160-218 and 743-854.

V usage is TRBV4-1 and J usage is TRBJ1-1, with TRBD1 matching over 8 bases. Sample: peripheral blood, taken on day 0 of AZD1222 vaccination. The TCR was taken from an adult in good health. Written as DNA, the CDR3 is TGCGCCAGCAGCGCCCTCGGACAGGGCCCTTATGAAGCTTTCTTT. This translates into CASSALGQGPYEAFF.